Each of the 3 T cell receptor beta chains below was sequenced from the same sample in a study of early T cells in non-severe SARS-CoV-2 infection. TCRdb called the 5' RACE reads again in MiXCR, with one record for every CDR3 protein. The data hold tens of thousands of distinct CDR3 sequences, with around 13% observed a single time. The sequenced material came from whole blood. The source is an adult who was a healthcare worker with PCR-confirmed SARS-CoV-2 infection or an uninfected control (not recorded which).

This clonotype has just a few counts. The chain employs TRBV15 and TRBJ2-7; no reliable D call. Germline V gene lookup returns CDR1 LNHNV and CDR2 YYDKDF (reference sequence). The CDR3 runs 13 residues. V lost 3 bases, J lost 1 base, and 7 bases lay in between. Written as DNA, the CDR3 is TGTGCCACCAGCAGGCCAGGATCCTACGAGCAGTACTTC. Its protein is CATSRPGSYEQYF.

This clonotype was recorded many times. The chain recombines TRBV5-4 with TRBJ2-3; 8 nucleotides match TRBD2. The germline V gene encodes CDR1 SGHNT and CDR2 YYREEE (reference sequence). The ends lost 2 bases at V and 4 bases at J; junction bases unmatched: 21. This CDR3 contains 20 residues. In DNA form, the CDR3 reads TGTGCCAGCAGCTTTTCTTCGATTGGGGGAGCGGGAGTGATGGCAGATACGCAGTATTTT. Translating it yields CASSFSSIGGAGVMADTQYF.

There are many counts of this clonotype. This rearrangement joins TRBV11-2 to TRBJ2-7; 11 positions match TRBD1. The ends lost 5 bases at V and 4 bases at J; junction bases unmatched: 7. CDR1 is SGHAT and CDR2 is FQNNGV in the germline V gene. The CDR3 loop spans 15 amino acids. In DNA, the CDR3 is TGTGCCAGCAGCGGCGGGACAGGGGGAGGTTACGAGCAGTACTTC. Its protein is CASSGGTGGGYEQYF.